This T cell receptor beta chain was sequenced in a study of blood T cell repertoires in COVID-19. In the authors' methods: Counts of nucleated cells, estimated from reference gene primer amplification, were obtained. TCRdb's table, derived via immunoSEQ multiplex PCR, lists solely in-frame clones and lacks some. That table supplies the V and J calls and clone size; D and trimming were determined from the DNA. The top ten hold more than 5% of the sample, which has about 67,000 clones, 80% to 90% seen once. The CDR3 is 14 residues long. CDR1 and CDR2 from the germline V gene are SGHVS and FNYEAQ. Trimming stripped 5 bases from V and 2 bases from J, with 13 bases between.

The receptor's source is a man aged 50 or older with active COVID-19. The chain is built from TRBV7-6 and TRBJ2-7, with a tentative D call TRBD1 (5 bases). The sequenced material came from peripheral blood. The CDR3 nucleotides read TGTGCCAGCAGCATTTTTGACAGCGCCTACGAGCAGTACTTC. Protein sequence: CASSIFDSAYEQYF. Drawing the rest from reference TRBV7-6 and TRBJ2-7, the complete variable domain is GAGVSQSPRYKVTKRGQDVALRCDPISGHVSLYWYRQALGQGPEFLTYFNYEAQQDKSGLPNDRFSAERPEGSISTLTIQRTEQRDSAMYRCASSIFDSAYEQYFGPGTRLTVT.